The clone carrying this TCR beta chain appeared a single time. Its antigen is undetermined. Sequencing used immunoSEQ multiplex PCR; TCRdb keeps in-frame clones, though not all of them. The table includes around 620,000 clones, around 95% detected once. The sample belongs to a study of shared clonotypes between healthy human individuals. In the study overall: Per donor, CD8 memory used one plate, CD8 naive used two, CD4 memory used three and CD4 naive used three. Study results and caveats: Roughly 4.6% of naive CD4 clonotypes were common to four donors.

Germline V CDR1 and CDR2: SGHDN, FVKESK. This CDR3 is built from 15 residues. Trimming stripped 4 bases from V and 6 bases from J, with 15 bases between. Positive CCR7 selection of CD45RO-negative cells yielded the naive CD8 cells, and terminally differentiated effector memory CD45RA+ cells were excluded. The rearrangement joins TRBV14 to TRBJ1-4; no firm D call. The sample comprised naive CD8+ T cells sorted from blood. This TCR was recovered from a woman aged 30 to 39 in good health. The CDR3 spells CASSRKGGVHEKLFF. The CDR3 nucleotides read TGTGCCAGCAGCCGAAAAGGCGGGGTTCATGAAAAACTGTTTTTT. Full variable domain (remainder filled in from reference TRBV14 and TRBJ1-4): EAGVTQFPSHSVIEKGQTVTLRCDPISGHDNLYWYRRVMGKEIKFLLHFVKESKQDESGMPNNRFLAERTGGTYSTLKVQPAELEDSGVYFCASSRKGGVHEKLFFGSGTQLSVL.